This passage covers 26 T cell receptor beta chains from one sample sequenced in a study of blood T cell repertoires in COVID-19. Generated by immunoSEQ multiplex PCR, the TCRdb table keeps only in-frame clones and is missing some. The repertoire holds around 150,000 clones, with about 82% as singletons. Specimen: peripheral blood. These receptors were taken from a woman aged 80 or over with active or convalescent COVID-19.

The chain carries TRBV6-5 and TRBJ1-5, with a possible D match to TRBD1 (6 bases). CDR1 is MNHEY, CDR2 SVGAGI, per germline. CDR3 length equals 15 residues. V was trimmed by 0 bases and J by 5 bases, leaving 11 bases between them. CDR3 sequence: CASSYSGGDDQPQHF. DNA of the CDR3: TGTGCCAGCAGTTACTCAGGGGGAGACGATCAGCCCCAGCATTTT.

Only one count was recorded for this clone. This rearrangement joins TRBV7-6 to TRBJ2-7; 12 positions match TRBD1. Germline CDR1 reads SGHVS; CDR2 reads FNYEAQ. Trimming removed 5 bases from V and 6 bases from J; junction bases left unmatched: 5. There are 14 residues in the CDR3. The CDR3 loop is CASSIGTGGGEQYF. The CDR3 coding sequence is TGTGCCAGCAGCATCGGGACAGGGGGCGGCGAGCAGTACTTC.

This clone was detected once. J is TRBJ1-1 and V is TRBV7-9; 8 bases are a match to TRBD1. CDR1 is SEHNR, CDR2 FQNEAQ, per germline (reference sequence). This CDR3 spans 17 amino acids. J was trimmed by 4 bases and V by 4 bases; bases with no gene match: 14. As DNA, the CDR3 is TGTGCCAGCAGCTCTCAAATGGGGACAGGCTTTGGCACTGAAGCTTTCTTT. The encoded protein is CASSSQMGTGFGTEAFF.

The J gene is TRBJ1-4, the V gene TRBV6-5, with D possibly being TRBD1 (5 bases). CDR3 length: 14 residues. Trimming took off 0 bases at V and 8 bases at J, with 10 bases between the two ends. In germline, CDR1 is MNHEY, CDR2 SVGAGI. CDR3 DNA sequence: TGTGCCAGCAGTTACTCGGGGGGGAGGGAAAAACTGTTTTTT. Translation gives CASSYSGGREKLFF.

This clone was observed a handful of times. The chain carries TRBV19 and TRBJ2-5, with a possible D match to TRBD2 (5 bases). The V and J ends lost 3 bases and 2 bases respectively, with 28 bases between them. CDR3 length: 20 amino acids. The germline V gene encodes CDR1 LNHDA and CDR2 SQIVND (reference sequence). The CDR3 loop is CASSMVLGRRGSDSQETQYF. The CDR3 nucleotides are TGTGCCAGTAGTATGGTCTTAGGGCGGAGAGGTAGCGACTCTCAAGAGACCCAGTACTTC.

On this clone: Distinct nucleotide sequences in the sample also encode this CDR3. This sequence joins TRBV29-1 and TRBJ2-2, with unresolved D. V shed 5 bases and J shed 0 bases, with 7 bases lying between them. The CDR3 extends over 13 amino acids. Germline loops: CDR1 SQVTM, CDR2 ANQGSEA. The CDR3 nucleotides are TGCAGCGTTAGCCTAACGAACACCGGGGAGCTGTTTTTT. This gives the protein CSVSLTNTGELFF.

The chain joins TRBV2 to TRBJ1-2; possible D gene TRBD1, 5 bases. Germline lookup yields CDR1 SNHLY and CDR2 FYNNEI. Trimming removed 9 bases at V and 0 bases at J, with 8 bases between. The CDR3 is 12 amino acids. The CDR3 spells CARRGTNYGYTF. Written as DNA, the CDR3 is TGTGCCAGACGGGGGACTAACTATGGCTACACCTTC.

The chain recombines TRBV5-1 with TRBJ2-7, with D possibly TRBD2 on 6 matching bases. The V end was cut by 4 bases, the J end by 3 bases, with 14 bases between. The germline V gene encodes CDR1 SGHRS and CDR2 YFSETQ. The CDR3 extends over 14 amino acids. DNA of the CDR3: TGCGCCAGCAGCCCGTTGGGAGGTGTCTACGAGCAGTACTTC. It translates to CASSPLGGVYEQYF. The full variable domain, completed using reference TRBV5-1 and TRBJ2-7, is KAGVTQTPRYLIKTRGQQVTLSCSPISGHRSVSWYQQTPGQGLQFLFEYFSETQRNKGNFPGRFSGRQFSNSRSEMNVSTLELGDSALYLCASSPLGGVYEQYFGPGTRLTVT.

V gene TRBV7-2 combines with J gene TRBJ1-2; perhaps TRBD1 as D (5 bases). Trimming took off 3 bases at V and 8 bases at J, with 16 bases between the two ends. The CDR3 has 14 amino acids. Germline assignment: CDR1 SGHTA and CDR2 FQGNSA. CDR3: CASSLVRDFGGYTF. The CDR3 nucleotides are TGTGCCAGCAGCTTGGTCCGGGACTTCGGCGGCTACACCTTC.

The chain combines TRBV6-6 with TRBJ2-7, with a tentative D call TRBD1 (5 bases). This CDR3 region has 12 residues. With 5 bases removed from V and 3 bases from J, the gap between germline ends came to 8 bases. Germline values: CDR1 MNHNY, CDR2 SVGAGI (reference sequence). The CDR3 loop is CASSNQGYEQYF. The CDR3, as DNA: TGTGCCAGCAGTAACCAGGGCTACGAGCAGTACTTC.

This clone was detected only a few times. The J gene is TRBJ2-3, the V gene TRBV10-3, with 15 bases aligning to TRBD2. Germline trimming cut 2 bases from V and 4 bases from J; bases unmatched to any gene: 4. The CDR3 has 17 amino acids. CDR1 ENHRY and CDR2 SYGVKD come from the germline V gene. The CDR3, as DNA: TGTGCCATCAGTGAGCCAGGACTAGCGGGGGGGCCAGATACGCAGTATTTT. Protein sequence: CAISEPGLAGGPDTQYF.

The CDR3 is CASSEFSGANVRQETQYF. In DNA, the CDR3 is TGTGCCAGCAGTGAGTTTAGCGGGGCAAACGTACGACAAGAGACCCAGTACTTC. The chain has TRBV6-1 and TRBJ2-5, with 8 nucleotides matching TRBD2. The CDR3 length is 18 residues. CDR1 and CDR2 (germline): MNHNS, SASEGT. V gave up 3 bases and J gave up 2 bases; unmatched junction bases: 14.

This clone was observed once. The rearrangement uses TRBV6-5 and TRBJ1-5; D is unclear. There are 14 residues in the CDR3. The germline V gene has CDR1 MNHEY and CDR2 SVGAGI. With 6 bases removed from V and 0 bases from J, the gap between germline ends came to 9 bases. CDR3 loop: CASSKQNSNQPQHF. Here the CDR3 DNA reads TGTGCCAGCAGCAAACAGAATAGCAATCAGCCCCAGCATTTT.

The genes are TRBV4-1 and TRBJ2-4; possible D gene TRBD2, 7 bases. Trimming stripped 7 bases from V and 8 bases from J, with 18 bases between. CDR1 MGHRA and CDR2 YSYEKL come from the germline V gene. The CDR3 runs to 14 residues. The CDR3 region has the DNA TGCGCCAGCAAGGGAGGGGGGGCTTGGGACATTCAGTACTTC. This encodes CASKGGGAWDIQYF.

The J gene is TRBJ1-1, the V gene TRBV6-6; 9 bases align to TRBD1. Per germline, CDR1 MNHNY and CDR2 SVGAGI (reference sequence). The CDR3 is made up of 16 amino acids. The junction had 12 bases not matched to a gene; V was cut back by 6 bases and J by 4 bases. CDR3 region: CASRFPGQGGITEAFF. The CDR3 nucleotides are TGTGCCAGCAGATTTCCGGGACAGGGAGGGATCACTGAAGCTTTCTTT.

V and J are TRBV2 and TRBJ2-1; 9 nucleotides line up with TRBD1. The CDR3 is 14 residues long. Trimming took 6 bases from V and 4 from J; bases not matched to a gene: 4. In germline, CDR1 is SNHLY, CDR2 FYNNEI. Here the CDR3 reads CASSIGQGYNEQFF. The CDR3 DNA follows: TGTGCCAGCAGCATCGGACAGGGGTACAATGAGCAGTTCTTC. Full variable domain (missing parts from reference TRBV2 and TRBJ2-1): EPEVTQTPSHQVTQMGQEVILRCVPISNHLYFYWYRQILGQKVEFLVSFYNNEISEKSEIFDDQFSVERPDGSNFTLKIRSTKLEDSAMYFCASSIGQGYNEQFFGPGTRLTVL.

The V and J genes are TRBV30 and TRBJ1-3; no definite D call. The CDR3 is made up of 12 amino acids. CDR1 GTSNPN and CDR2 SVGIG come from the germline V gene (reference sequence). V was shortened by 3 bases and J by 4 bases, with 7 bases between the two germline ends. The chain's CDR3 is CAWSGGGNTIYF. CDR3 DNA sequence: TGTGCCTGGAGCGGCGGAGGAAACACCATATATTTT.

This clone was observed a few times. The genes are TRBV7-8 and TRBJ1-6; the D gene is possibly TRBD1 (6 bases). Trimming took 3 bases from V and 7 from J, leaving 13 bases between them. Germline CDR1 SGHVS, CDR2 FQNEAQ. This CDR3 has 15 amino acids. CDR3 protein: CASSFPDRQNSPLHF. The CDR3 DNA reads TGTGCCAGCAGCTTCCCGGACAGACAAAATTCACCCCTCCACTTT.

The genes are TRBV7-2 and TRBJ1-2, with 8 nucleotides matching TRBD1. The CDR3 has 17 amino acids. The trim removed 3 bases at V and 4 bases at J, leaving 13 bases unmatched. CDR1 SGHTA and CDR2 FQGNSA come from the germline V gene. CDR3 residues: CASSFDRGALKVYGYTF. CDR3 nucleotide sequence: TGTGCCAGCAGCTTCGACAGGGGAGCCCTCAAAGTCTATGGCTACACCTTC.

This clone has just a few counts. J is TRBJ1-2 and V is TRBV11-1; D gene unclear. The CDR3 is 15 residues long. Per germline, CDR1 SGHAT and CDR2 FQDESV (reference sequence). The V and J ends lost 2 bases and 3 bases respectively, with 13 bases between them. The CDR3 coding sequence is TGTGCCAGCAGCTTATCGAGTGCCCCCTACTATGGCTACACCTTC. It specifies CASSLSSAPYYGYTF.

The chain couples TRBV5-1 to TRBJ1-5; D call uncertain. With 4 bases removed from V and 4 bases from J, the gap between germline ends came to 12 bases. CDR3 length: 14 amino acids. Germline CDR1 and CDR2: SGHRS and YFSETQ. CDR3 in DNA: TGCGCCAGCAGCGCCGGGTCTAAAAATCAGCCCCAGCATTTT. Protein: CASSAGSKNQPQHF.

This sequence joins TRBV12-5 and TRBJ2-5, with 15 nucleotides matching TRBD2. The V segment lost 3 bases and the J segment 5 bases; nucleotides outside the gene matches: 4. Germline V gives CDR1 LGHNT, CDR2 FRNRAP. This CDR3 is built from 16 residues. The CDR3 loop reads CASGLGTSGGLETQYF. The CDR3 DNA sequence: TGTGCTAGTGGTTTAGGGACTAGCGGGGGGCTGGAGACCCAGTACTTC.

V is TRBV13 and J is TRBJ2-1; 12 bases fit TRBD2. In germline, CDR1 is PRHDT, CDR2 FYEKMQ (reference sequence). With V trimmed by 3 bases and J by 4 bases, 4 bases remained unmatched. The CDR3 extends over 16 amino acids. The CDR3 DNA follows: TGTGCCAGCAGCTTCTGGACTAGCGGGATATACAATGAGCAGTTCTTC. This encodes CASSFWTSGIYNEQFF.

The CDR3 loop is CATGQGYEQYF. The CDR3 region has the DNA TGTGCCACGGGACAGGGCTACGAGCAGTACTTC. The genes are TRBV7-9 and TRBJ2-7, with TRBD1 identical over 9 bases. There are 11 residues in the CDR3. V trimming: 10 bases; J trimming: 3 bases; junction bases outside the gene matches: 1. Germline V gene data show CDR1 as SEHNR and CDR2 as FQNEAQ (reference sequence).

This clone came up many times. The V call is TRBV7-2, the J call TRBJ2-2; D uncertain. Trimming left V 1 base short and J 5 bases short, with 8 bases between. This CDR3 spans 14 amino acids. The germline V gene encodes CDR1 SGHTA and CDR2 FQGNSA. The CDR3 protein is CASSLGLTTGELFF. The CDR3 bases are TGTGCCAGCAGCTTAGGCCTCACTACCGGGGAGCTGTTTTTT. Complete variable domain (other parts from reference TRBV7-2 and TRBJ2-2): GAGVSQSPSNKVTEKGKDVELRCDPISGHTALYWYRQSLGQGLEFLIYFQGNSAPDKSGLPSDRFSAERTGGSVSTLTIQRTQQEDSAVYLCASSLGLTTGELFFGEGSRLTVL.

J is TRBJ1-6 and V is TRBV28, with D unresolved. CDR1 is MDHEN, CDR2 SYDVKM, per germline. Deletions cut 5 bases from V and 4 bases from J, with 12 bases between. This CDR3 has 15 amino acids. The DNA of the CDR3 is TGTGCCAGCAGTCAAAGGCGGACTTATAATTCACCCCTCCACTTT. It is translated as CASSQRRTYNSPLHF.